This T cell receptor beta chain comes out of a study of cytomegalovirus exposure and HLA in healthy donors. The study ran its PCR with 60 Vbeta and 13 Jbeta primers. Using immunoSEQ multiplex PCR, the repertoire was profiled, and TCRdb retains in-frame clones only, with some absent. The sample gives about 160,000 clones, over 75% of which show up once; under 1.5% is in the top ten. Study-level findings and limits: Based on reports, TCR beta sequences accurately predicted HLA-A and HLA-B alleles for most subjects. The study labeled 164 TCR beta chains cytomegalovirus-associated.

Worth noting for this clone: Its antigen is as yet unknown.

In germline, CDR1 is WNHNN, CDR2 SYGVQD (reference sequence). The CDR3 totals 15 residues. V was clipped by 7 bases and J by 2 bases, with 18 bases between them. The TCR comes from a woman in her twenties or thirties in good health and CMV-seronegative. Material for sequencing was PBMCs. V usage is TRBV10-1 and J usage is TRBJ2-7; no definite D call. The CDR3 loop reads CASIKRVTITYEQYF. CDR3 coding DNA: TGCGCCAGCATCAAACGCGTTACTATTACCTACGAGCAGTACTTC.